This T cell receptor (beta chain) was recorded in a study of cytomegalovirus exposure and HLA in healthy donors. Germline CDR1 reads SGHVS; CDR2 reads FNYEAQ. The CDR3 sequence is 17 residues long. With 0 bases removed from V and 3 bases from J, the gap between germline ends came to 16 bases. A multiplex PCR was run with 60 Vbeta primers and 13 Jbeta primers. Sequenced by immunoSEQ multiplex PCR; TCRdb stores in-frame clones only, minus some. The sample yields about 150,000 clones, 75% to 80% seen once. The sample comprised PBMCs. The clonotype was recovered from a man in his forties in good health and CMV-seropositive. The chain links TRBV7-6 to TRBJ2-3, with D tentatively TRBD2 (5 bases). CDR3 DNA: TGTGCCAGCAGCTTAGCACTCCCGGGGATCGGGACAGATACGCAGTATTTT. Its protein is CASSLALPGIGTDTQYF.